These 24 T cell receptor beta chains were all obtained from the same sample, sequenced in a study of T cells in Graves' hyperthyroidism and ophthalmopathy (dated by TCRdb to the late 2010s). Libraries were made using multiplex PCR. Instrument used: Illumina HiSeq 2000. The TCR beta CDR3 regions were amplified from the RNA transcripts. A first-round RT-PCR of the TCR CDR3 used the HTBI primer set with the Qiagen OneStep RT-PCR kit. The public reads were reanalyzed by TCRdb: fastp trimming at Q25, MiXCR alignment, in-frame beta chains only. Rows with one shared CDR3 protein collapse into an entry with the most common genes and DNA. The sample contains approximately 640,000 distinct CDR3 sequences, just under 45% of them found a single time. Jointly, the top ten make up roughly 6.5% of the sample. Sequencing used peripheral blood or thyroid tissue (not recorded which). The source is an adult man with Graves' disease, either hyperthyroidism or ophthalmopathy (not recorded which).

The chain combines TRBV29-1 with TRBJ1-4; no clear D gene. Germline V gene lookup returns CDR1 SQVTM and CDR2 ANQGSEA. The ends were cut back, 3 bases at V and 8 bases at J, with 10 bases in the middle. CDR3 length: 12 residues. The CDR3 region is CSVDGVEEKLFF. Written as DNA, the CDR3 is TGCAGCGTTGACGGGGTCGAAGAAAAACTGTTTTTT. Full variable domain (rest looked up from reference TRBV29-1 and TRBJ1-4): SAVISQKPSRDICQRGTSLTIQCQVDSQVTMMFWYRQQPGQSLTLIATANQGSEATYESGFVIDKFPISRPNLTFSTLTVSNMSPEDSSIYLCSVDGVEEKLFFGSGTQLSVL.

The J gene is TRBJ2-2, the V gene TRBV29-1; D gene ambiguous. This CDR3 region has 13 residues. Germline-derived CDR1 and CDR2 are SQVTM and ANQGSEA. Trimming pared 1 base from V and 0 bases from J, leaving 3 bases between. The CDR3 bases are TGCAGCGTTGAAGCAGCGAACACCGGGGAGCTGTTTTTT. It specifies CSVEAANTGELFF.

The sample holds a few counts of this clonotype. The rearrangement uses TRBV5-4 and TRBJ2-5; D unclear. Germline assignment: CDR1 SGHNT and CDR2 YYREEE (reference sequence). CDR3 length equals 14 residues. V was clipped by 0 bases and J by 2 bases, with 8 bases between them. CDR3 region: CASSLAVRQETQYF. The CDR3 nucleotides read TGTGCCAGCAGCTTGGCCGTCAGACAAGAGACCCAGTACTTC.

This clonotype showed up just a few times. The chain links TRBV6-6 to TRBJ1-2, with D uncertain. Germline CDR1 reads MNHNY; CDR2 reads SVGAGI (reference sequence). The CDR3 is 15 residues long. Trimming stripped 2 bases from V and 4 bases from J, with 14 bases between. The CDR3: CASSYTRTFPYGYTF. The DNA for the CDR3 is TGTGCCAGCAGTTACACGAGGACCTTCCCCTATGGCTACACCTTC.

The chain links TRBV19 to TRBJ2-6, with 9 bases aligning to TRBD2. This CDR3 region has 19 residues. Germline values: CDR1 LNHDA, CDR2 SQIVND (reference sequence). The J segment lost 0 bases and the V segment lost 7 bases, leaving 13 bases of the junction unmatched. CDR3 sequence (DNA): TGTGCCAGTACTTCACGGGCTAGCGGGGTCTACTCTGGGGCCAACGTCCTGACTTTC. Its protein is CASTSRASGVYSGANVLTF.

This clonotype was counted once. The J gene is TRBJ1-3, the V gene TRBV29-1; D unresolved. The CDR3 contains 13 residues. CDR1 is SQVTM, CDR2 ANQGSEA, per germline. In DNA, the CDR3 is TGCAGTGCGACCGTCGGCTCTGGAAACACCATATATTTT. It specifies CSATVGSGNTIYF. Filled out from reference TRBV29-1 and TRBJ1-3, the complete variable domain reads SAVISQKPSRDICQRGTSLTIQCQVDSQVTMMFWYRQQPGQSLTLIATANQGSEATYESGFVIDKFPISRPNLTFSTLTVSNMSPEDSSIYLCSATVGSGNTIYFGEGSWLTVV.

CDR3 protein: CASSPGQYMNTEAFF. The CDR3 DNA is TGTGCCAGCAGCCCGGGACAGTATATGAACACTGAAGCTTTCTTT. V usage is TRBV7-9 and J usage is TRBJ1-1, with TRBD1 matching over 7 bases. This CDR3 has 15 amino acids. Germline V CDR1 and CDR2: SEHNR, FQNEAQ (reference sequence). V lost 5 bases and J lost 0; bases outside the gene matches: 6. Complete variable domain (other parts from reference TRBV7-9 and TRBJ1-1): DTGVSQNPRHKITKRGQNVTFRCDPISEHNRLYWYRQTLGQGPEFLTYFQNEAQLEKSRLLSDRFSAERPKGSFSTLEIQRTEQGDSAMYLCASSPGQYMNTEAFFGQGTRLTVV.

This clonotype has at least ten counts. CDR3 sequence reads: CSVEGIGNFGNTIYF. CDR3 in DNA: TGCAGCGTTGAGGGGATCGGGAACTTCGGAAACACCATATATTTT. V is TRBV29-1 and J is TRBJ1-3, with D uncertain. The CDR3 covers 15 residues. Germline V gene data show CDR1 as SQVTM and CDR2 as ANQGSEA. Trimming stripped 3 bases from V and 4 bases from J, with 16 bases between.

The rearrangement joins TRBV6-1 to TRBJ1-5; D not resolved. The CDR3 length is 11 residues. The germline V gene has CDR1 MNHNS and CDR2 SASEGT. V was pared by 2 bases and J by 6 bases, with 2 bases between. CDR3 nucleotide sequence: TGTGCCAGCAGTGAATCTCAGCCCCAGCATTTT. Protein sequence: CASSESQPQHF.

The chain links TRBV5-1 to TRBJ2-7; no clear D gene. Trimming took 4 bases from V and 2 from J, leaving 13 bases between them. The CDR3 has 14 amino acids. Germline CDR1 SGHRS, CDR2 YFSETQ. The CDR3: CASSLLDPAYEQYF. The DNA for the CDR3 is TGCGCCAGCAGCCTTCTCGACCCAGCCTACGAGCAGTACTTC.

The table lists this clonotype with a few counts. The chain is built from TRBV2 and TRBJ1-4, with no clear D. Per germline, CDR1 SNHLY and CDR2 FYNNEI. CDR3 length: 13 residues. The ends were cut back, 7 bases at V and 4 bases at J, with 10 bases in the middle. The CDR3 reads CASNLGLNEKLFF. The CDR3 bases are TGTGCCAGCAACTTGGGTCTTAATGAAAAACTGTTTTTT.

This clonotype was counted ten times or more. The rearrangement links TRBV20-1 to TRBJ1-1, with TRBD1 matching 9 bases. CDR1 is DFQATT, CDR2 SNEGSKA, per germline (reference sequence). J was trimmed by 0 bases and V by 3 bases; bases with no gene match: 5. This CDR3 has 15 residues. The CDR3 protein is CSASPGTGLNTEAFF. CDR3 nucleotide sequence: TGCAGTGCTAGCCCCGGGACAGGGTTGAACACTGAAGCTTTCTTT.

At least ten counts were recorded for this clonotype. The chain carries TRBV24-1 and TRBJ1-5; D is uncertain. Germline CDR1 KGHDR, CDR2 SFDVKD. Trimming removed 5 bases at V and 1 base at J, with 11 bases between. This CDR3 has 15 amino acids. CDR3 DNA: TGTGCCACCAGTGGCAGCAACGGGAGCAATCAGCCCCAGCATTTT. Translated: CATSGSNGSNQPQHF.

The chain links TRBV12-3 or TRBV12-4 to TRBJ1-4; TRBD1 might be the D (6 bases). The CDR3 is 13 amino acids. Trimming took 6 bases from V and 8 from J, leaving 13 bases between them. DNA of the CDR3: TGTGCCAGCAGCACTACAGGGCGAGAAAAACTGTTTTTT. It translates to CASSTTGREKLFF.

Regarding this clonotype: A much larger clonotype is one base distant, so this may be a read error. CDR3 loop: CSARKGGRETQYF. CDR3 DNA sequence: TGCAGTGCTAGAAAGGGGGGCCGGGAGACCCAGTACTTC. V usage is TRBV20-1 and J usage is TRBJ2-5; possibly TRBD1 or TRBD2 for D (6 bases each). The V end lost 2 bases, the J end lost 5 bases, and 12 bases lay between the germline ends. CDR1 is DFQATT, CDR2 SNEGSKA, per germline (reference sequence). The CDR3 contains 13 residues.

This chain links TRBV15 with TRBJ1-1; no firm D call. V lost 3 bases and J 5 bases, leaving 16 bases between the germline ends. The CDR3 extends over 15 amino acids. Germline CDR1 and CDR2: LNHNV and YYDKDF (reference sequence). The CDR3 loop reads CATSSLGVGKTEAFF. The CDR3 DNA reads TGTGCCACCAGCAGCTTAGGAGTTGGTAAGACTGAAGCTTTCTTT.

This clonotype was observed at least ten times. This chain uses TRBV7-2 with TRBJ1-1; D perhaps matches TRBD1 (5 bases). This CDR3 region has 14 residues. In germline, CDR1 is SGHTA, CDR2 FQGNSA. V shed 7 bases and J shed 1 base, with 13 bases lying between them. The CDR3 coding sequence is TGTGCCAGCAAACCCGGCGGGGGGAACACTGAAGCTTTCTTT. This sequence encodes CASKPGGGNTEAFF.

This clonotype turned up a few times. The chain combines TRBV12-3 or TRBV12-4 with TRBJ2-2; D may be TRBD1 (5 bases). CDR3 length equals 13 residues. Deletions cut 4 bases from V and 7 bases from J, with 10 bases between. CDR3 bases: TGTGCCAGCAGTTCCTCCCAGGGCGGGGAGCTGTTTTTT. Protein product: CASSSSQGGELFF.

V and J are TRBV16 and TRBJ1-2; D is undetermined. The CDR3 totals 11 residues. Germline V lookup: CDR1 KGHSY, CDR2 FQNENV. V dropped 9 bases and J dropped 4 bases, with 9 bases sitting between them. The CDR3 coding sequence is TGTGCCAGGGAAGAGGCCTATGGCTACACCTTC. It codes for CAREEAYGYTF.

This chain joins TRBV25-1 and TRBJ1-4; D gene ambiguous. Trimming cost V 10 bases and J 0 bases, with 12 bases left between them. Germline V gives CDR1 MGHDK, CDR2 SYGVNS. CDR3 length: 14 residues. The CDR3 sequence: CATKKEATNEKLFF. For the CDR3, the DNA is TGTGCCACAAAAAAAGAAGCAACTAATGAAAAACTGTTTTTT.

This clonotype was seen ten or more times. The chain joins TRBV29-1 to TRBJ1-4, with a weak D call TRBD1 (6 bases). There are 13 residues in the CDR3. Germline V CDR1 and CDR2: SQVTM, ANQGSEA. Trimming cost V 6 bases and J 3 bases, with 11 bases left between them. This chain's CDR3 is CSVLEGANEKLFF. In nucleotides, the CDR3 is TGCAGCGTCCTCGAGGGGGCTAATGAAAAACTGTTTTTT.

The chain employs TRBV29-1 and TRBJ2-7, with D possibly matching TRBD1 (7 bases). Germline V gene sequence: CDR1 SQVTM, CDR2 ANQGSEA. The CDR3 spans 14 residues. Trimming stripped 3 bases from V and 3 bases from J, with 15 bases between. CDR3 bases: TGCAGCGTTGAGCGGCGACAGGGAGGCTACGAGCAGTACTTC. Translated, it gives CSVERRQGGYEQYF.

The DNA for the CDR3 is TGCAGCGTGGCGGGGTTACTAAACTATGACGGGCAGTACTTC. It codes for CSVAGLLNYDGQYF. The rearrangement links TRBV29-1 to TRBJ2-7, with a possible D match to TRBD2 (6 bases). The germline V and J ends were trimmed by 6 bases and 9 bases, with 24 bases remaining between them. This CDR3 contains 14 residues. Looked up from germline, CDR1 is SQVTM and CDR2 is ANQGSEA.

This clonotype was detected only a few times. The chain uses TRBV7-8 and TRBJ2-7; D might be TRBD2 (6 bases). Germline V CDR1 and CDR2: SGHVS, FQNEAQ. There are 14 residues in the CDR3. The V and J ends lost 4 bases and 3 bases respectively, with 13 bases between them. CDR3 sequence reads: CASSSRVGGYEQYF. CDR3 bases: TGTGCCAGCAGCTCCCGTGTGGGGGGCTACGAGCAGTACTTC.